This T cell receptor beta chain emerged from a study of chemoradiotherapy in HPV16-positive cancers. Study summary: Candidate HPV-specific clones and shared TCR motifs came from a couple of HPV16-positive patients. Study observations and caveats: Candidate HPV-specific clones and E7-related TCR motifs grew in tumor during treatment.

The CDR3 totals 15 residues. V gave up 4 bases and J gave up 4 bases, with 17 bases separating them. The germline V gene has CDR1 SGHDN and CDR2 FVKESK. The table came from immunoSEQ multiplex PCR; TCRdb's copy has only in-frame clones and leaves some out. This table has under 8,500 clones, around 88% appearing once. As for this clone: The antigen remains unidentified.

The specimen comprised blood, sampled from a patient who underwent chemoradiotherapy. The chain uses TRBV14 and TRBJ2-7; either TRBD1 or TRBD2 may fit D (5 bases each). The source is a human donor with HPV-associated anogenital cancer. CDR3: CASSRAGTDIYEQYF. For the CDR3, the DNA is TGTGCCAGCAGCCGAGCCGGGACCGATATTTACGAGCAGTACTTC.